A single TCR beta chain is shown here with its context. CDR3 length: 15 residues. J was trimmed by 6 bases and V by 4 bases; bases with no gene match: 9. Germline CDR1 SGDLS, CDR2 YYNGEE. Authors' analysis steps: Cell counts per sample came from amplifying reference gene primers. Only in-frame clones appear in the TCRdb table, and some are missing; sequencing was by immunoSEQ multiplex PCR. V, J and clone size reflect that table, while D and trimming were determined from the DNA. The data contain around 70,000 clones, 83% of them seen just once; the ten biggest clones take up around 43%. The data derive from a study of blood T cell repertoires in COVID-19. Study-wide context: Sources were T cells, B-cell-depleted T cells, or PBMCs; the material itself was cDNA or gDNA.

Material: peripheral blood. The V call is TRBV9, the J call TRBJ2-1, with 8 bases identical to TRBD2. The receptor's source is a man older than 75 with acute or convalescent COVID-19. Here the CDR3 reads CASSSSGGSPNEQFF. CDR3 DNA sequence: TGTGCCAGCAGCTCCAGCGGGGGCTCCCCCAATGAGCAGTTCTTC.